One and the same sample provided the 7 T cell receptor beta chains below, sequenced in a study of T-cell reconstitution after alpha-beta-depleted transplantation in children. As it was prepared, the TCRbeta library received unique molecular identifiers. Each CDR3 protein is one row after TCRdb ran MiXCR on the PCR reads. The sample yields some 440,000 distinct CDR3 sequences, about 16% seen once. The starting material was PBMCs, mostly from graft donor cells, obtained 360 days after TCRalphabeta/CD19-depleted stem cell transplant. The receptors shown here come from a boy under two years old who had a stem cell transplant for Wiskott-Aldrich syndrome, so the T cells may come from the graft donor.

This rearrangement joins TRBV6-1 to TRBJ1-6, with D possibly matching TRBD1 (6 bases). Trimming removed 6 bases at V and 7 bases at J, with 10 bases between. Germline-derived CDR1 and CDR2 are MNHNS and SASEGT. This CDR3 region has 13 residues. The CDR3 loop reads CASSLDRNSPLHF. For the CDR3, the DNA is TGTGCCAGCAGCCTCGACAGGAATTCACCCCTCCACTTT.

This clonotype was detected only once. V usage is TRBV7-2 and J usage is TRBJ2-7; 10 positions agree with TRBD2. V dropped 1 base and J dropped 10; count of bases not matched to a gene: 4. The CDR3 sequence is 13 residues long. Germline V gene sequence: CDR1 SGHTA, CDR2 FQGNSA. The CDR3: CASSLGSGGPQYF. CDR3 nucleotide sequence: TGTGCCAGCAGCTTAGGTAGCGGGGGGCCACAGTACTTC.

This clonotype was counted at least ten times. The V call is TRBV29-1, the J call TRBJ2-2, with a weak D call TRBD1 (6 bases). Per germline, CDR1 SQVTM and CDR2 ANQGSEA. V shed 6 bases and J shed 0 bases, with 8 bases lying between them. This CDR3 spans 13 amino acids. The CDR3 loop reads CSVGQTNTGELFF. The CDR3 DNA reads as TGCAGCGTCGGACAGACGAACACCGGGGAGCTGTTTTTT.

This clonotype was found a few times. The chain couples TRBV27 to TRBJ2-2, with TRBD1 matching 8 bases. This CDR3 is 15 amino acids long. Germline V gene lookup returns CDR1 MNHEY and CDR2 SMNVEV (reference sequence). Germline trimming cut 3 bases from V and 5 bases from J; bases unmatched to any gene: 5. The CDR3 DNA reads TGTGCCAGCAGTTTGTTCAACAGGGGGACCGGGGAGCTGTTTTTT. This gives the protein CASSLFNRGTGELFF.

A few counts support this clonotype. The gene calls are TRBV6-2 or TRBV6-3 and TRBJ1-5, with a tentative D call TRBD1 (5 bases). The CDR3 is 14 residues long. Germline V lookup: CDR1 MNHEY, CDR2 SVGEGT. The V and J ends lost 7 bases and 4 bases respectively, with 14 bases between them. The CDR3 DNA reads TGTGCCAGCACCACCTGGGGCCTGAATCAGCCCCAGCATTTT. This encodes CASTTWGLNQPQHF.

In its sample, this clonotype was seen a few times. The CDR3 DNA reads as TGTGCCAGCAGCTTAGTGGGTGAGAGCAATCAGCCCCAGCATTTT. This translates into CASSLVGESNQPQHF. This rearrangement joins TRBV7-8 to TRBJ1-5; D is uncertain. The germline V gene has CDR1 SGHVS and CDR2 FQNEAQ. Trimming cost V 1 base and J 1 base, with 8 bases left between them. This CDR3 has 15 residues.

Written as DNA, the CDR3 is TGTGCCATCAGTGAGGGGGACAGCCTAGCGGAGTACTTC. Its protein product is CAISEGDSLAEYF. The chain links TRBV10-3 to TRBJ2-5; D is possibly TRBD1 or TRBD2 (7 bases each). Trimming shortened V by 2 bases and J by 12 bases, and 16 bases separated the two germline ends. Germline V CDR1 and CDR2: ENHRY, SYGVKD. The length of the CDR3 is 13 residues.